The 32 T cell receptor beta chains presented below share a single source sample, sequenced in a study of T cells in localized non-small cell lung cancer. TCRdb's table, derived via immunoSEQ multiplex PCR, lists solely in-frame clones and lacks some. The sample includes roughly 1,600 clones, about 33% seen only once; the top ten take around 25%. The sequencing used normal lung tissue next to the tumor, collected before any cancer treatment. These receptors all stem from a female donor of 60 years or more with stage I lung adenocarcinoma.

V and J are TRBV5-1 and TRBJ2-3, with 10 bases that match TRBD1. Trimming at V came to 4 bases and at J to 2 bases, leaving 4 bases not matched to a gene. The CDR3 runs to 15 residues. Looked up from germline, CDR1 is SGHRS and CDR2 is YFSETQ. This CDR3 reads CASSGTGVITDTQYF. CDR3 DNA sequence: TGCGCCAGCAGCGGGACAGGGGTTATCACAGATACGCAGTATTTT.

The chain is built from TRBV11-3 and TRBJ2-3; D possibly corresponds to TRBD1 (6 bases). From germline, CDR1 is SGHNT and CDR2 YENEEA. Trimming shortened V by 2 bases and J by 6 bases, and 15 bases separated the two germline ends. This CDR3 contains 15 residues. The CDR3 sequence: CASSLPWTVVDTQYF. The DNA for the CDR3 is TGTGCCAGCAGCTTACCCTGGACAGTAGTGGATACGCAGTATTTT.

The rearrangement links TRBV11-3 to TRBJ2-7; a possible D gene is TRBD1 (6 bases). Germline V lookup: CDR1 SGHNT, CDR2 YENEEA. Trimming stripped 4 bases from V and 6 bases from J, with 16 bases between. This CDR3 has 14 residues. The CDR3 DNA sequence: TGTGCCAGCAGCTCAGTAACAGGGTCGGCCGAGCAGTACTTC. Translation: CASSSVTGSAEQYF.

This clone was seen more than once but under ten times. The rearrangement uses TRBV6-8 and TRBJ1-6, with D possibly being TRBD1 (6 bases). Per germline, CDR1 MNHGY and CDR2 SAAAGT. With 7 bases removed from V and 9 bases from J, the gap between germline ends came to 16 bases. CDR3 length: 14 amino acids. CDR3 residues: CASKLQGVGSPLHF. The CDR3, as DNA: TGTGCCAGCAAATTACAGGGAGTAGGTTCACCCCTCCACTTT.

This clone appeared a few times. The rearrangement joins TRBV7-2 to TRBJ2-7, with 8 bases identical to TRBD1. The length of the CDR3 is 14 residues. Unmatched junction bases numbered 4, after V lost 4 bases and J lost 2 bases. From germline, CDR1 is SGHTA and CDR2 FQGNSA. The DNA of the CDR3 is TGTGCCAGCAGCTACCGACAGGGGACCTACGAGCAGTACTTC. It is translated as CASSYRQGTYEQYF.

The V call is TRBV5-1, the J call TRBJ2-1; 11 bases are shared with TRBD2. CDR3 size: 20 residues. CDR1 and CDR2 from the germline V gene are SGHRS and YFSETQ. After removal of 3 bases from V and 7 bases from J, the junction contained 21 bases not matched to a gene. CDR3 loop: CASSSYPVSQLAGVRNEQFF. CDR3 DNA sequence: TGCGCCAGCAGCTCTTATCCTGTGTCCCAACTAGCGGGGGTGAGAAATGAGCAGTTCTTC.

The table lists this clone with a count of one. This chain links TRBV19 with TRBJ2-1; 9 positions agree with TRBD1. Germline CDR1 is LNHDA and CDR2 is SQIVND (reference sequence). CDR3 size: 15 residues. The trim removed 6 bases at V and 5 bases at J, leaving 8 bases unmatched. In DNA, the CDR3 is TGTGCCAGTAGGCCCACGGGACAGGGCAACAATGAGCAGTTCTTC. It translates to CASRPTGQGNNEQFF.

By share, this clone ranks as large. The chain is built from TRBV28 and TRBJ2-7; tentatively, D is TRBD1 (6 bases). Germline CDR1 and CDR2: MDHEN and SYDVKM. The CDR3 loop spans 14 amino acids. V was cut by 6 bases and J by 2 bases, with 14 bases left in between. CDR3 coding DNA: TGTGCCAGCAGCCGCGGACAGCTGGCCTACGAGCAGTACTTC. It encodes CASSRGQLAYEQYF. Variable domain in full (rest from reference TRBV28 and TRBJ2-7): DVKVTQSSRYLVKRTGEKVFLECVQDMDHENMFWYRQDPGLGLRLIYFSYDVKMKEKGDIPEGYSVSREKKERFSLILESASTNQTSMYLCASSRGQLAYEQYFGPGTRLTVT.

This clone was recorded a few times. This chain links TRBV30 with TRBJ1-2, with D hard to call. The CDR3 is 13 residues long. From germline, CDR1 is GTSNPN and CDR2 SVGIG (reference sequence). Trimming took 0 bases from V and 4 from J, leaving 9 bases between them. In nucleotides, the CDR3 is TGTGCCTGGAGTGTGGAACCGATCTATGGCTACACCTTC. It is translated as CAWSVEPIYGYTF.

The CDR3 sequence is CASLQGNGNTIYF. The CDR3 region has the DNA TGTGCCAGCTTACAGGGGAACGGAAACACCATATATTTT. V is TRBV18 and J is TRBJ1-3; 7 bases are a match to TRBD1. The CDR3 has 13 residues. Trimming cost V 7 bases and J 4 bases; bases outside gene matches: 4. From germline, CDR1 is KGHSH and CDR2 LQKENI.

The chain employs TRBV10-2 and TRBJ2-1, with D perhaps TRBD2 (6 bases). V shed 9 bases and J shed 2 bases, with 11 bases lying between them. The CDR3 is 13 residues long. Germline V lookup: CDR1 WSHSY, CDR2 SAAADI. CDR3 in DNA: TGCGCCAGTTCTCGGGAGACCTACAATGAGCAGTTCTTC. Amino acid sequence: CASSRETYNEQFF.

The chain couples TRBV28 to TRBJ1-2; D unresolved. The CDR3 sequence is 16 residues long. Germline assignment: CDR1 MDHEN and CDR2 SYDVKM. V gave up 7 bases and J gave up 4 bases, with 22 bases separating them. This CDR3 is CASKPGGRQQIYGYTF. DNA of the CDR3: TGTGCCAGCAAACCCGGAGGGAGACAACAGATCTATGGCTACACCTTC.

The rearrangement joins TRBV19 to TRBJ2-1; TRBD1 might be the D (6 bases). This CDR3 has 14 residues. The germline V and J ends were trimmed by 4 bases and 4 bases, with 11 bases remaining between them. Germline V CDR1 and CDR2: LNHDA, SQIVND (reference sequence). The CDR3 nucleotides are TGTGCCAGTAGTAGGATAGGACAGTACAATGAGCAGTTCTTC. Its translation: CASSRIGQYNEQFF.

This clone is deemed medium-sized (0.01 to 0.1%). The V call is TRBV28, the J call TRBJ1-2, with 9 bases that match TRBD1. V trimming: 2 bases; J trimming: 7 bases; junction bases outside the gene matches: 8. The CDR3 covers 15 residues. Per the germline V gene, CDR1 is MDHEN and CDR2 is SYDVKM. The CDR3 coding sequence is TGTGCCAGCAGTTTAGGGGACAGGGACTCACTTGGCTACACCTTC. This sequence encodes CASSLGDRDSLGYTF.

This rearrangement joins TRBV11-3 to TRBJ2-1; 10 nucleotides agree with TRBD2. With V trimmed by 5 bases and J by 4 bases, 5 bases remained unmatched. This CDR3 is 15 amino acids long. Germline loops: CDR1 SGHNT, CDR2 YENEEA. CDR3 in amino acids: CASSAGTSAYNEQFF. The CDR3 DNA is TGTGCCAGCAGCGCTGGGACTAGCGCTTACAATGAGCAGTTCTTC.

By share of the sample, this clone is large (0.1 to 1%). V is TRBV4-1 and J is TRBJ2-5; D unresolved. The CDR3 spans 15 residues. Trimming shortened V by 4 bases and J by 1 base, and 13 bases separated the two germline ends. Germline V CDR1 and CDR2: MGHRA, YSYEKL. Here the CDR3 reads CASSPASRTQETQYF. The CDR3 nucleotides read TGCGCCAGCAGCCCAGCCAGTCGAACCCAAGAGACCCAGTACTTC.

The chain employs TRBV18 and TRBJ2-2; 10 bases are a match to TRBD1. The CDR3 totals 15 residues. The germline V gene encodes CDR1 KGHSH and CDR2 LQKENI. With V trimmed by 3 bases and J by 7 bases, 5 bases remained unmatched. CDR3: CASSPRTGGNGELFF. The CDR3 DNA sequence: TGTGCCAGCTCACCCCGGACAGGGGGGAACGGGGAGCTGTTTTTT.

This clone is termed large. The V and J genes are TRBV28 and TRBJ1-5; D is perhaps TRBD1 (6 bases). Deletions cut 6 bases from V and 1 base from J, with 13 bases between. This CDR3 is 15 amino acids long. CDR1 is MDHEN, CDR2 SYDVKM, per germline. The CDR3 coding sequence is TGTGCCAGCAGGCAGGGGATGGGCAGCAATCAGCCCCAGCATTTT. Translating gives CASRQGMGSNQPQHF.

CDR3 loop: CATSRRLAGALRNEQFF. For the CDR3, the DNA is TGTGCCACCAGCCGCAGACTAGCGGGGGCCCTGAGGAATGAGCAGTTCTTC. V and J are TRBV15 and TRBJ2-1, with 12 bases lining up with TRBD2. The CDR3 runs 17 residues. Germline loops: CDR1 LNHNV, CDR2 YYDKDF (reference sequence). V gave up 5 bases and J gave up 7 bases; unmatched junction bases: 12.

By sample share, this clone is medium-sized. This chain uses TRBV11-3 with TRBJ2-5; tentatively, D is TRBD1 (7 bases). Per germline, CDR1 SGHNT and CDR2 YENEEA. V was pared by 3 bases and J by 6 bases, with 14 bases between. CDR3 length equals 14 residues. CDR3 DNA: TGTGCCAGCAGCTTGGAGACAGGGAGGAAGACCCAGTACTTC. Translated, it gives CASSLETGRKTQYF.

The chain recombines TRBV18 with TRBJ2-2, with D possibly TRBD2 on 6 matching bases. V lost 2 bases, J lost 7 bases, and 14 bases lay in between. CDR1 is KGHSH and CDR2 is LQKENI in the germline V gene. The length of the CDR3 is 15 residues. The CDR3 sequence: CASSPRSQGGGELFF. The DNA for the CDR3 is TGTGCCAGCTCACCAAGAAGCCAGGGAGGCGGGGAGCTGTTTTTT.

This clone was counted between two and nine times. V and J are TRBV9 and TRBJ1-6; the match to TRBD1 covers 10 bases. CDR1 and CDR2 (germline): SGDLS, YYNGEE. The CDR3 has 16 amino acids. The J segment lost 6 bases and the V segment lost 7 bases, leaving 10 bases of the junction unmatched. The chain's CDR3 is CASQRDRGLGNSPLHF. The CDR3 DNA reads TGTGCCAGCCAAAGGGACAGGGGATTGGGTAATTCACCCCTCCACTTT.

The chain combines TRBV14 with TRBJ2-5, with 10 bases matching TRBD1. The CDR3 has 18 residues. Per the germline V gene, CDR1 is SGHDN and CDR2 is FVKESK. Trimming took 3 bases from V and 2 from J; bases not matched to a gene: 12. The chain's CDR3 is CASSHRTGGKSRQETQYF. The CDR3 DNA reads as TGTGCCAGCAGCCACCGGACAGGGGGAAAGAGTCGGCAAGAGACCCAGTACTTC.

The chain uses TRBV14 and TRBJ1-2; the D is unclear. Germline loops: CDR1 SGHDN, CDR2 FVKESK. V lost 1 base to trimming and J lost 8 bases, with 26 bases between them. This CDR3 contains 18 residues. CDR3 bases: TGTGCCAGCAGCCAAGGTCCAAGCCCCCTAGGGCGGACCCCCGGCTACACCTTC. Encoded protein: CASSQGPSPLGRTPGYTF.

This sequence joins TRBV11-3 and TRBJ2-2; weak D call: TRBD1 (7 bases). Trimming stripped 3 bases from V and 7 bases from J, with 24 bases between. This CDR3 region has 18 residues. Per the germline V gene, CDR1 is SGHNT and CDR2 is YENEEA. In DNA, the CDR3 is TGTGCCAGCAGCTTGGGGGGACAGATGCGGAGTAGGGGCGGGGAGCTGTTTTTT. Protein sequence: CASSLGGQMRSRGGELFF. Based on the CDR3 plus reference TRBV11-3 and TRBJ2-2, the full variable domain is EAGVVQSPRYKIIEKKQPVAFWCNPISGHNTLYWYLQNLGQGPELLIRYENEEAVDDSQLPKDRFSAERLKGVDSTLKIQPAELGDSAVYLCASSLGGQMRSRGGELFFGEGSRLTVL.

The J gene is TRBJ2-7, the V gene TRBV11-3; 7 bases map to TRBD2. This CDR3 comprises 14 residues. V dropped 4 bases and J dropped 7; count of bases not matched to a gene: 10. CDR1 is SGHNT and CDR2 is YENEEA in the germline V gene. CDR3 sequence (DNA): TGTGCCAGCAGCTCGAGCGGGGTAGCCAAGGAGCAGTACTTC. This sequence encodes CASSSSGVAKEQYF. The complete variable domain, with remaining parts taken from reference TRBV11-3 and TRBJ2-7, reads EAGVVQSPRYKIIEKKQPVAFWCNPISGHNTLYWYLQNLGQGPELLIRYENEEAVDDSQLPKDRFSAERLKGVDSTLKIQPAELGDSAVYLCASSSSGVAKEQYFGPGTRLTVT.

The CDR3 region is CASVPGQGNYGYTF. In nucleotides, the CDR3 is TGTGCCAGCGTTCCGGGACAGGGTAATTATGGCTACACCTTC. This sequence joins TRBV19 and TRBJ1-2, with 9 bases matching TRBD1. J was trimmed by 5 bases and V by 9 bases; bases with no gene match: 10. Germline V lookup: CDR1 LNHDA, CDR2 SQIVND (reference sequence). The CDR3 is 14 residues long.

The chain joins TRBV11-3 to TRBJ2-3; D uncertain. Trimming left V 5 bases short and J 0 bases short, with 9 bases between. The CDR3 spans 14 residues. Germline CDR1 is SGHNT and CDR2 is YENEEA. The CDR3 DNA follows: TGTGCCAGCAGCCCGACCACTAGCACAGATACGCAGTATTTT. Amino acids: CASSPTTSTDTQYF.

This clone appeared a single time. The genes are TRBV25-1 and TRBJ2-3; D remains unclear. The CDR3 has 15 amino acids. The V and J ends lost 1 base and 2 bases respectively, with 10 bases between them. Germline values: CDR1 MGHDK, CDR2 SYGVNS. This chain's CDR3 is CASSESGLYTDTQYF. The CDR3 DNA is TGTGCCAGCAGTGAATCTGGCCTCTACACAGATACGCAGTATTTT.

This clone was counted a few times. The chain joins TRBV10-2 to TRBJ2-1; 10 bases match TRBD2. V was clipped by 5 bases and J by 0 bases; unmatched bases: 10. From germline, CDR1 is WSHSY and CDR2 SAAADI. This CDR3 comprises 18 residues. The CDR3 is CASSFASGSVGSYNEQFF. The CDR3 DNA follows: TGCGCCAGCAGTTTTGCTAGCGGGAGTGTCGGCTCCTACAATGAGCAGTTCTTC.

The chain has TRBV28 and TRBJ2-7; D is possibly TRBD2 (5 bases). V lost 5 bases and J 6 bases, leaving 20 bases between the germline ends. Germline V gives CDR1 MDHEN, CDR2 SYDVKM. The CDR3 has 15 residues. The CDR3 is CASSPNRGLRGEQYF. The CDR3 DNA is TGTGCCAGCAGTCCCAACCGGGGTCTTCGAGGCGAGCAGTACTTC.

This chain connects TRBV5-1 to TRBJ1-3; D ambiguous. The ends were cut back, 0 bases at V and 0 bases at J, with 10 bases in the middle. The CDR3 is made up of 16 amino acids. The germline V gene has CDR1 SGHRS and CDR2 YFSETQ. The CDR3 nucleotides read TGCGCCAGCAGCTTGGCCGGCACTTTCTCTGGAAACACCATATATTTT. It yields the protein CASSLAGTFSGNTIYF.